The entry below gives a single TCR beta chain sequence along with its context. This sample was taken from a study of T cell responses to AZD1222 COVID-19 vaccine. Produced via immunoSEQ multiplex PCR; TCRdb's table is partial and in-frame only. The table lists some 100,000 clones, under 90% of them singletons. The source was peripheral blood, collected on day 0 of AZD1222 vaccination. This sequence was found in an adult in good health.

The CDR3 protein is CASSERQGASRNTIYF. CDR3 bases: TGTGCCAGCAGCGAGAGGCAGGGGGCGAGTAGAAACACCATATATTTT. The chain employs TRBV7-9 and TRBJ1-3, with 8 bases identical to TRBD1. The V segment lost 5 bases and the J segment 5 bases; nucleotides outside the gene matches: 11. The CDR3 is made up of 16 amino acids. Germline lookup yields CDR1 SEHNR and CDR2 FQNEAQ (reference sequence).